This is a list of T cell receptor beta chains from one sample in a study of T cell changes during pregnancy in multiple sclerosis. Repertoires were generated with immunoSEQ multiplex PCR, while TCRdb's copy carries only in-frame clones and drops some. The sample carries about 58,000 clones, about 92% recorded once. Sequenced here: CD8+ T cells from peripheral blood mononuclear cells, sampled in the second trimester of pregnancy. The receptors derive from a female donor with multiple sclerosis, enrolled in a pregnancy study. The CDR3 runs from the conserved cysteine through the conserved F or W. The D gene is left open where the match is weak. Only part of the rows carry a size: once, few, many, or a class if the clone is expanded.

V: TRBV2
J: TRBJ2-3
size: .
D: .
CDR3: CATRGRSTDTQYF
DNA: TGTGCCACCAGGGGCCGAAGCACAGATACGCAGTATTTT

V: TRBV19
J: TRBJ1-2
size: .
D: TRBD1
CDR3: CASSGDRGGNYGYTF
DNA: TGTGCCAGTAGCGGCGACAGGGGAGGGAACTATGGCTACACCTTC

V: TRBV14
J: TRBJ1-2
size: .
D: .
CDR3: CASSQDAGSLFYGYTF
DNA: TGTGCCAGCAGCCAAGATGCGGGGTCCCTTTTCTATGGCTACACCTTC

V: TRBV5-8
J: TRBJ2-2
size: .
D: TRBD1
CDR3: CASSKRQGRNTGELFF
DNA: TGTGCCAGCAGCAAGAGACAGGGCAGGAACACCGGGGAGCTGTTTTTT

V: TRBV9
J: TRBJ2-7
size: .
D: TRBD2
CDR3: CASSVSGAPHEQYF
DNA: TGTGCCAGCAGCGTAAGCGGGGCCCCCCACGAGCAGTACTTC

V: TRBV9
J: TRBJ2-2
size: .
D: TRBD1
CDR3: CASSVERDRVTGELFF
DNA: TGTGCCAGCAGCGTAGAGAGAGACAGGGTCACCGGGGAGCTGTTTTTT

V: TRBV7-9
J: TRBJ2-7
size: .
D: TRBD1
CDR3: CASSFPQGGEQYF
DNA: TGTGCCAGCAGCTTTCCACAGGGGGGCGAGCAGTACTTC

V: TRBV9
J: TRBJ2-7
size: .
D: TRBD1
CDR3: CASSGGQSFEQYF
DNA: TGTGCCAGCAGCGGGGGACAGTCATTTGAGCAGTACTTC

V: TRBV5-4
J: TRBJ2-5
size: .
D: .
CDR3: CASSFSEEETQYF
DNA: TGTGCCAGCAGCTTCTCAGAGGAGGAGACCCAGTACTTC

V: TRBV19
J: TRBJ1-1
size: .
D: .
CDR3: CASSMIGVNTEAFF
DNA: TGTGCCAGTAGTATGATAGGGGTGAACACTGAAGCTTTCTTT

V: TRBV19
J: TRBJ1-5
size: .
D: .
CDR3: CASLGGGDSNQPQHF
DNA: TGTGCCAGTTTAGGTGGCGGTGATAGCAATCAGCCCCAGCATTTT

V: TRBV13
J: TRBJ2-5
size: .
D: .
CDR3: CASREAGIETQYF
DNA: TGTGCCAGCAGAGAGGCAGGGATCGAGACCCAGTACTTC

V: TRBV19
J: TRBJ1-3
size: .
D: .
CDR3: CASLRTTETGNTIYF
DNA: TGTGCCAGTTTACGGACGACAGAGACTGGAAACACCATATATTTT

V: TRBV18
J: TRBJ2-1
size: .
D: .
CDR3: CASSPEYNEQFF
DNA: TGTGCCAGCTCACCCGAGTACAATGAGCAGTTCTTC

V: TRBV18
J: TRBJ2-7
size: .
D: .
CDR3: CASSPQDSSYEQYF
DNA: TGTGCCAGCTCACCACAGGACAGCTCCTACGAGCAGTACTTC

V: TRBV7-9
J: TRBJ1-5
size: few
D: .
CDR3: CASSLINQPQHF
DNA: TGTGCCAGCAGCCTAATCAATCAGCCCCAGCATTTT

V: TRBV21-1
J: TRBJ2-7
size: .
D: .
CDR3: CASSKRLAGRFSSYEQYF
DNA: TGTGCCAGCAGCAAACGGCTAGCGGGCCGCTTTAGCTCCTACGAGCAGTACTTC

V: TRBV9
J: TRBJ2-1
size: .
D: TRBD2
CDR3: CASSPLTPGLAGSSYNEQFF
DNA: TGTGCCAGCAGCCCTCTCACTCCGGGACTAGCGGGGAGCTCCTACAATGAGCAGTTCTTC

V: TRBV10-3
J: TRBJ2-7
size: .
D: TRBD2
CDR3: CATQPGLARHEQYF
DNA: TGTGCCACACAGCCGGGACTAGCGAGACACGAGCAGTACTTC

V: TRBV2
J: TRBJ1-1
size: few
D: .
CDR3: CASSEVVPWNTEAFF
DNA: TGTGCCAGCAGTGAAGTCGTCCCCTGGAACACTGAAGCTTTCTTT

V: TRBV6-1
J: TRBJ2-7
size: .
D: TRBD2
CDR3: CASTPGGPLYEQYF
DNA: TGTGCCAGCACACCGGGAGGGCCGCTGTACGAGCAGTACTTC

V: TRBV9
J: TRBJ2-1
size: .
D: TRBD2
CDR3: CASSVGGLVVYEQFF
DNA: TGTGCCAGCAGCGTCGGGGGACTAGTAGTCTATGAGCAGTTCTTC

V: TRBV15
J: TRBJ2-2
size: .
D: .
CDR3: CATSSTHQGSTGELFF
DNA: TGTGCCACCAGCAGCACGCACCAGGGGTCGACCGGGGAGCTGTTTTTT

V: TRBV2
J: TRBJ2-7
size: .
D: .
CDR3: CASSLDTQYF
DNA: TGTGCCAGCAGTTTAGACACGCAGTACTTC

V: TRBV4-1
J: TRBJ2-7
size: .
D: TRBD2
CDR3: CASSQAIAGTYEQYF
DNA: TGCGCCAGCAGCCAAGCTATAGCGGGGACGTACGAGCAGTACTTC

V: TRBV5-5
J: TRBJ1-3
size: .
D: .
CDR3: CASSVGETGNTIYF
DNA: TGTGCCAGCAGCGTAGGGGAAACAGGAAACACCATATATTTT

V: TRBV6-4
J: TRBJ2-1
size: .
D: .
CDR3: CASSDSPGGLGHEQFF
DNA: TGTGCCAGCAGTGACTCTCCCGGGGGACTCGGCCATGAGCAGTTCTTC

V: TRBV20-1
J: TRBJ2-7
size: .
D: .
CDR3: CSAYGVEQYF
DNA: TGCAGTGCTTACGGGGTCGAGCAGTACTTC